What follows describes a single T cell receptor beta chain. The authors' processing: Scientists estimated how many nucleated cells there were by amplifying reference gene primers. Using immunoSEQ multiplex PCR, the repertoire was profiled, and TCRdb retains in-frame clones only, with some absent. V and J calls and clone size come straight from that table; D and trimming were deduced from the DNA. The table has about 240,000 clones, approximately 86% seen once. The sample comes from a study of blood T cell repertoires in COVID-19. Germline V gene lookup returns CDR1 SGHRS and CDR2 YFSETQ. After removal of 4 bases from V and 9 bases from J, the junction contained 8 bases not matched to a gene. The CDR3 length is 15 residues.

The chain carries TRBV5-1 and TRBJ1-6; TRBD1 agrees at 9 bases. The clonotype was recovered from a man aged 60-69 years who had recovered from COVID-19. The specimen sequenced was peripheral blood. The CDR3 loop reads CASSPGQGGGSPLHF. The CDR3 bases are TGCGCCAGCAGCCCGGGACAGGGAGGAGGTTCACCCCTCCACTTT.